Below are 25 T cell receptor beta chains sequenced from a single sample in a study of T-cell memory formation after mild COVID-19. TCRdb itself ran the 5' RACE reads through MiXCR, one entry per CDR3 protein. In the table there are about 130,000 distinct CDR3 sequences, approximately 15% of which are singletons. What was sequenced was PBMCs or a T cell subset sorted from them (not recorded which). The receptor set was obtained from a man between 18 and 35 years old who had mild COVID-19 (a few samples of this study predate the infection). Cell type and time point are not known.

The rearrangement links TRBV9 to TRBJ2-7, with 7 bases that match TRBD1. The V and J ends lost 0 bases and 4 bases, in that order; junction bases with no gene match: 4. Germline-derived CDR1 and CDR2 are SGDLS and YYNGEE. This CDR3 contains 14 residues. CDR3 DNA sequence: TGTGCCAGCAGCGTAGGGGGGACAGTTTACGAGCAGTACTTC. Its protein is CASSVGGTVYEQYF.

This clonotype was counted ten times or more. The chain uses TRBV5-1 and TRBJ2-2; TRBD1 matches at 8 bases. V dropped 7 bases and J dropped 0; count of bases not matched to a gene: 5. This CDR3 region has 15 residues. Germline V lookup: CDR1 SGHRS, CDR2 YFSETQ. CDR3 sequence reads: CASRRTGTNTGELFF. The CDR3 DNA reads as TGCGCCAGCCGCCGGACAGGGACGAACACCGGGGAGCTGTTTTTT.

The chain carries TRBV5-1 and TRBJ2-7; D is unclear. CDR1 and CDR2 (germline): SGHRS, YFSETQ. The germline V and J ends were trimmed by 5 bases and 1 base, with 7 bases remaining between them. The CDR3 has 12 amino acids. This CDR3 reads CASREQSYEQYF. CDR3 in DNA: TGCGCCAGCAGGGAGCAATCCTACGAGCAGTACTTC.

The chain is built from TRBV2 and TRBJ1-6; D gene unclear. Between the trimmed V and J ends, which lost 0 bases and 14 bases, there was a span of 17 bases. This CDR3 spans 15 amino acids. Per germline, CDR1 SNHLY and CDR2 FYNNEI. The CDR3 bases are TGTGCCAGCAGTGAAGCGCGCGGACCGTCCTCAACCCTCCACTTT. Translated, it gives CASSEARGPSSTLHF. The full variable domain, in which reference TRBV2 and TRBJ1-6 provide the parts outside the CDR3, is EPEVTQTPSHQVTQMGQEVILRCVPISNHLYFYWYRQILGQKVEFLVSFYNNEISEKSEIFDDQFSVERPDGSNFTLKIRSTKLEDSAMYFCASSEARGPSSTLHFGNGTRLTVT.

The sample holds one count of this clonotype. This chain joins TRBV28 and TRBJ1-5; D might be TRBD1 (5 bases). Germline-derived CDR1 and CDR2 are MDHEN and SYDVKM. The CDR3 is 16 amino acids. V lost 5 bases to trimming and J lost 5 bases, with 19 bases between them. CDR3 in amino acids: CASSIAGRGPYQPQHF. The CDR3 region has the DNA TGTGCCAGCAGTATCGCGGGACGGGGCCCTTATCAGCCCCAGCATTTT.

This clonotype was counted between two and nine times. The DNA for the CDR3 is TGTGCCAGCAGTAGGGCAACAGGGGATAATTCACCCCTCCACTTT. Translating it yields CASSRATGDNSPLHF. This chain uses TRBV6-5 with TRBJ1-6, with TRBD1 matching 7 bases. V was clipped by 5 bases and J by 5 bases; unmatched bases: 6. The CDR3 is 15 amino acids. The germline gives CDR1 MNHEY, CDR2 SVGAGI.

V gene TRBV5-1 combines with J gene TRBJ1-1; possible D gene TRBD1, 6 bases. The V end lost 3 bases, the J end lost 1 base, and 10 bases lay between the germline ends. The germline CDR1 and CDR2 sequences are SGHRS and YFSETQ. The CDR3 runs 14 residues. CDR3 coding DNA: TGCGCCAGCAGCTGGACAGCGGGGAACACTGAAGCTTTCTTT. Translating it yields CASSWTAGNTEAFF.

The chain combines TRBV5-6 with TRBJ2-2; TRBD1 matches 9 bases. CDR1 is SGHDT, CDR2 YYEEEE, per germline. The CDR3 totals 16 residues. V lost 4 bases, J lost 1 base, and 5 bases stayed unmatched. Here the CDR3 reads CASSPRTGVNTGELFF. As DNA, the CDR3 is TGTGCCAGCAGCCCTAGGACAGGGGTGAACACCGGGGAGCTGTTTTTT. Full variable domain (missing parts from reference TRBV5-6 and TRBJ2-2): DAGVTQSPTHLIKTRGQQVTLRCSPKSGHDTVSWYQQALGQGPQFIFQYYEEEERQRGNFPDRFSGHQFPNYSSELNVNALLLGDSALYLCASSPRTGVNTGELFFGEGSRLTVL.

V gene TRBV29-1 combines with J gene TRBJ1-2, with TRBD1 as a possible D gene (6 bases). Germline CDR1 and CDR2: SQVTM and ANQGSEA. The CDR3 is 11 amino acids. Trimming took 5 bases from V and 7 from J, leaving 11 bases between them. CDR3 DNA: TGCAGCGTTCCAGGGGCTCCTGGCTACACCTTC. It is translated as CSVPGAPGYTF.

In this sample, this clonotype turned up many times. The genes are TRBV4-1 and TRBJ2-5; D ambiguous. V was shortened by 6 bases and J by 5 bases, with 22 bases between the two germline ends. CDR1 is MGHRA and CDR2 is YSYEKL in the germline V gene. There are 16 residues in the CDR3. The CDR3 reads CASSGDGFSAPETQYF. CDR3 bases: TGCGCCAGCAGTGGAGACGGGTTCTCTGCGCCCGAGACCCAGTACTTC.

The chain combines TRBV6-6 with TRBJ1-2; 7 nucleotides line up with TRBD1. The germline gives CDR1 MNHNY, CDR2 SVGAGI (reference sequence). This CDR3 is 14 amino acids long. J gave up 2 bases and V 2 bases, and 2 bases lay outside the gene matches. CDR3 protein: CASSYAGQNYGYTF. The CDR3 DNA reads TGTGCCAGCAGTTACGCGGGACAGAACTATGGCTACACCTTC.

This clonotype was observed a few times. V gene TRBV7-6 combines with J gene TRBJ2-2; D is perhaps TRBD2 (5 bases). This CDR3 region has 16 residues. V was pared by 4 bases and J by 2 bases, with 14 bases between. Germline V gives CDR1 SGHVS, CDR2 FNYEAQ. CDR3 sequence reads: CASSSSRTANTGELFF. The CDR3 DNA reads TGTGCCAGCAGCTCCTCGCGGACTGCTAACACCGGGGAGCTGTTTTTT.

The CDR3 reads CATSGVTKNIQYF. CDR3 coding DNA: TGTGCCACCAGCGGAGTAACCAAAAACATTCAGTACTTC. This chain connects TRBV15 to TRBJ2-4; D not resolved. Trimming cost V 5 bases and J 2 bases, with 7 bases left between them. CDR3 size: 13 residues. Germline lookup yields CDR1 LNHNV and CDR2 YYDKDF (reference sequence).

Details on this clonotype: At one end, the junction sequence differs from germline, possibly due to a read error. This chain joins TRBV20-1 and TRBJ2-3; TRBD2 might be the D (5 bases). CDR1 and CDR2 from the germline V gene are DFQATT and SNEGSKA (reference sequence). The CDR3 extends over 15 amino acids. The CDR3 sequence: CSAPPSGLRTDTHYF. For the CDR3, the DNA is TGCAGTGCTCCACCCTCCGGACTTCGCACAGATACGCATTATTTT.

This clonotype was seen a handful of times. The DNA for the CDR3 is TGCAGTGTCCAACCGGGACAGGGCCTATTGGGGGCCCAGTACTTC. Amino acid sequence: CSVQPGQGLLGAQYF. The V and J genes are TRBV20-1 and TRBJ2-5, with 9 bases identical to TRBD1. The CDR3 totals 15 residues. V gave up 7 bases and J gave up 9 bases; unmatched junction bases: 18. In germline, CDR1 is DFQATT, CDR2 SNEGSKA (reference sequence).

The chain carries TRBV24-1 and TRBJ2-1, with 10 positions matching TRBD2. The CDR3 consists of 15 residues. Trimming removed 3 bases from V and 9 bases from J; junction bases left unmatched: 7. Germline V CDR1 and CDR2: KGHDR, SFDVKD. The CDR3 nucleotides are TGTGCCACCAGTGATAGCAGCGGGGGGGTTCGTGAGCAGTTCTTC. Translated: CATSDSSGGVREQFF.

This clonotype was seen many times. CDR3 loop: CASSRTPQEADTQYF. In DNA form, the CDR3 reads TGCGCCAGCAGCCGGACGCCACAGGAGGCAGATACGCAGTATTTT. V is TRBV5-1 and J is TRBJ2-3; TRBD1 or TRBD2 may be the D gene (5 bases each). The CDR3 runs to 15 residues. V was clipped by 4 bases and J by 4 bases, with 16 bases between them. Germline values: CDR1 SGHRS, CDR2 YFSETQ.

CDR3: CASRADRAQYF. Written as DNA, the CDR3 is TGTGCCAGCAGAGCAGACAGGGCGCAGTACTTC. The chain uses TRBV6-6 and TRBJ2-7, with 7 bases fitting TRBD1. V lost 6 bases to trimming and J lost 9 bases; unmatched junction nucleotides: 5. The germline CDR1 and CDR2 sequences are MNHNY and SVGAGI (reference sequence). The CDR3 is made up of 11 amino acids.

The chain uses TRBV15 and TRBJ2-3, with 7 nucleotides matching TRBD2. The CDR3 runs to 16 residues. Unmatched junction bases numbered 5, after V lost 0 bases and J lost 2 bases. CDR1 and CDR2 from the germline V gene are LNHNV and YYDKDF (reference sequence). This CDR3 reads CATSRDWRGNTDTQYF. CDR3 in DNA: TGTGCCACCAGCAGAGATTGGCGGGGGAACACAGATACGCAGTATTTT.

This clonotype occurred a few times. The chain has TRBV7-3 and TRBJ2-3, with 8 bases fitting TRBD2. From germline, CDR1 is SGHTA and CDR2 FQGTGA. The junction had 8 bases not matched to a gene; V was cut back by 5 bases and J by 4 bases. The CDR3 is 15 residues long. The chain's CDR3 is CASSPGGAGPDTQYF. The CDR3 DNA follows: TGTGCCAGCAGCCCGGGGGGGGCAGGTCCAGATACGCAGTATTTT.

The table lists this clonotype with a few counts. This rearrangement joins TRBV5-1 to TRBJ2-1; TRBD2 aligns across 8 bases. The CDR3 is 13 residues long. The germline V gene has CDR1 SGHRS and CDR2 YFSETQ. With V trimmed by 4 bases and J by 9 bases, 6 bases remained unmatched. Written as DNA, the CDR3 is TGCGCCAGCAGCGCCCACGGGAGGGTTGAGCAGTTCTTC. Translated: CASSAHGRVEQFF. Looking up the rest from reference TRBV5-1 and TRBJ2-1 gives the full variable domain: KAGVTQTPRYLIKTRGQQVTLSCSPISGHRSVSWYQQTPGQGLQFLFEYFSETQRNKGNFPGRFSGRQFSNSRSEMNVSTLELGDSALYLCASSAHGRVEQFFGPGTRLTVL.

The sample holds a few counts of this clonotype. The CDR3 nucleotides are TGTGCCAGCAGCTTCAGGGATTCTGGGGCCAACGTCCTGACTTTC. Translating it yields CASSFRDSGANVLTF. The rearrangement joins TRBV5-4 to TRBJ2-6; tentatively, D is TRBD1 (5 bases). CDR1 SGHNT and CDR2 YYREEE come from the germline V gene (reference sequence). V lost 2 bases and J lost 1, with 7 bases in between. This CDR3 is built from 15 residues.

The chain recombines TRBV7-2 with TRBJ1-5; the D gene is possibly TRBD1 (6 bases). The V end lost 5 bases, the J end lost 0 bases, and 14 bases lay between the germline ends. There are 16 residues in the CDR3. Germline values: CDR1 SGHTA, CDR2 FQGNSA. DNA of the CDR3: TGTGCCAGCAGCCTCGCGGGGGGCTATAGCAATCAGCCCCAGCATTTT. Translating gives CASSLAGGYSNQPQHF. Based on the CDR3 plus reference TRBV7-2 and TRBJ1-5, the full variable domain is GAGVSQSPSNKVTEKGKDVELRCDPISGHTALYWYRQSLGQGLEFLIYFQGNSAPDKSGLPSDRFSAERTGGSVSTLTIQRTQQEDSAVYLCASSLAGGYSNQPQHFGDGTRLSIL.

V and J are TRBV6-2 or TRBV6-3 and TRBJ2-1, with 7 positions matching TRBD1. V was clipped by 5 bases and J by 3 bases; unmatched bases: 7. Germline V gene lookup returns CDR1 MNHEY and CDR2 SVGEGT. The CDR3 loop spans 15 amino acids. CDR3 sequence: CASSQGQSFYNEQFF. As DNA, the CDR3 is TGTGCCAGCAGTCAGGGACAGTCGTTCTACAATGAGCAGTTCTTC.

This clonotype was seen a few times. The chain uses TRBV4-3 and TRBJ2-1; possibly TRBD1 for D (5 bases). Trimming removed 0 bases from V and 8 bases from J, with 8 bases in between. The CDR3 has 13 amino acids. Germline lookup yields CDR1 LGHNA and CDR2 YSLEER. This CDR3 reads CASSQDAGYEQFF. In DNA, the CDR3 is TGCGCCAGCAGCCAAGATGCAGGGTATGAGCAGTTCTTC.